The 28 T cell receptor beta chains reported below all come from one sample, sequenced in a study of T cells in Graves' hyperthyroidism and ophthalmopathy. There were TCR beta CDR3 regions amplified from RNA transcripts. The HTBI primer set served for first-round RT-PCR of the TCR CDR3. TCRdb processed the multiplex PCR reads anew with MiXCR; each CDR3 protein has one entry. The sample yields almost 35,000 distinct CDR3 sequences, around half seen once. Sequencing used blood. These receptor sequences come from a woman aged 40 to 49 with Graves' ophthalmopathy.

The J gene is TRBJ2-7, the V gene TRBV4-3; 7 bases are shared with TRBD1. This CDR3 has 15 residues. The V gene's germline CDR1 is LGHNA and CDR2 YSLEER. Trimming cost V 0 bases and J 2 bases; bases outside gene matches: 4. This CDR3 is CASSQDWQGAYEQYF. CDR3 coding DNA: TGCGCCAGCAGCCAAGATTGGCAGGGGGCCTACGAGCAGTACTTC.

The rearrangement joins TRBV10-1 to TRBJ1-6; D possibly corresponds to TRBD1 (5 bases). With 11 bases removed from V and 10 bases from J, the gap between germline ends came to 15 bases. Germline assignment: CDR1 WNHNN and CDR2 SYGVQD (reference sequence). The CDR3 covers 12 residues. CDR3 loop: CALGVSRSPLHF. The CDR3 DNA reads as TGCGCCTTAGGGGTTTCGAGGTCACCCCTCCACTTT.

Comments on this clonotype: This may arise from a read error, as a much more abundant clone is one base away. The V gene is TRBV10-3, the J gene TRBJ2-1; 12 nucleotides agree with TRBD2. This CDR3 region has 16 residues. Per germline, CDR1 ENHRY and CDR2 SYGVKD. V was pared by 5 bases and J by 7 bases, with 9 bases of the junction left unmatched. CDR3 in amino acids: CAISLLLAGGPNEQFF. In nucleotides, the CDR3 is TGTGCCATCAGTTTGCTTCTAGCGGGAGGGCCAAATGAGCAGTTCTTC.

This clonotype is deemed medium-sized. This sequence joins TRBV19 and TRBJ2-1, with D tentatively TRBD2 (6 bases). The ends were cut back, 3 bases at V and 2 bases at J, with 11 bases in the middle. Germline CDR1 and CDR2: LNHDA and SQIVND (reference sequence). This CDR3 comprises 15 residues. In DNA, the CDR3 is TGTGCCAGTAGTATGGAGGGATACGCCTACAATGAGCAGTTCTTC. Encoded protein: CASSMEGYAYNEQFF.

This clonotype came up many times. The chain combines TRBV4-3 with TRBJ1-1, with a tentative D call TRBD1 (5 bases). The CDR3 totals 15 residues. Germline V CDR1 and CDR2: LGHNA, YSLEER. Trimming took 1 base from V and 1 from J, leaving 10 bases between them. In DNA, the CDR3 is TGCGCCAGCAGCCAAGTCTCAACAGGGAACACTGAAGCTTTCTTT. Its translation: CASSQVSTGNTEAFF.

This clonotype was recorded once. Likely a read error: the CDR3 ends without its conserved phenylalanine or tryptophan. This chain links TRBV19 with TRBJ1-4; the D gene is possibly TRBD1 (5 bases). Per germline, CDR1 LNHDA and CDR2 SQIVND (reference sequence). This CDR3 is 18 amino acids long. CDR3 loop: CASSRKTDLLSTNEKLFL. Here the CDR3 DNA reads TGTGCCAGCAGTAGAAAGACAGATTTACTTTCGACTAATGAAAAACTGTTTCTT.

Many counts were recorded for this clonotype. The chain employs TRBV12-3 or TRBV12-4 and TRBJ2-2; no clear D gene. This CDR3 has 13 residues. Between the trimmed V and J ends, which lost 3 bases and 4 bases, there was a span of 6 bases. The CDR3 coding sequence is TGTGCCAGCAGTTTCTTAACCACCGGGGAGCTGTTTTTT. The encoded protein is CASSFLTTGELFF.

This rearrangement joins TRBV7-6 to TRBJ2-1, with a tentative D call TRBD1 (5 bases). The germline V gene has CDR1 SGHVS and CDR2 FNYEAQ. The CDR3 covers 16 residues. Trimming stripped 2 bases from V and 7 bases from J, with 18 bases between. DNA of the CDR3: TGTGCCAGCAGCTTATCAGGGCAGGGTTCGACTAATGAGCAGTTCTTC. Translation: CASSLSGQGSTNEQFF.

The gene calls are TRBV18 and TRBJ1-5; no clear D gene. The CDR3 loop spans 15 amino acids. The V gene's germline CDR1 is KGHSH and CDR2 LQKENI. V dropped 4 bases and J dropped 0 bases, with 10 bases sitting between them. This CDR3 reads CASSLRTSSNQPQHF. In DNA, the CDR3 is TGTGCCAGCTCACTAAGGACGTCTAGCAATCAGCCCCAGCATTTT.

For the CDR3, the DNA is TGCAGCGTTGGTCGGGACGGGAGTTTTAGCGAGCAGTACTTC. Protein product: CSVGRDGSFSEQYF. The gene calls are TRBV29-1 and TRBJ2-7; possibly TRBD2 for D (6 bases). In germline, CDR1 is SQVTM, CDR2 ANQGSEA. The V end was cut by 4 bases, the J end by 6 bases, with 19 bases between. CDR3 length: 14 amino acids.

This clonotype has a count of ten or more. This chain connects TRBV6-5 to TRBJ2-7, with no clear D. The CDR3 spans 13 residues. CDR1 is MNHEY, CDR2 SVGAGI, per germline. V was clipped by 0 bases and J by 1 base, with 4 bases between them. Here the CDR3 reads CASSYSGSYEQYF. The CDR3 nucleotides are TGTGCCAGCAGTTACTCGGGGTCCTACGAGCAGTACTTC.

By sample share, this clonotype is medium-sized. The gene calls are TRBV24-1 and TRBJ1-2; D might be TRBD1 (5 bases). Trimming cost V 2 bases and J 6 bases, with 18 bases left between them. Germline V CDR1 and CDR2: KGHDR, SFDVKD. This CDR3 region has 16 residues. The CDR3 region is CATSDSTPTGDDGYTF. In nucleotides, the CDR3 is TGTGCCACCAGTGATTCAACACCGACGGGGGACGATGGCTACACCTTC.

At least ten counts were recorded for this clonotype. The chain has TRBV19 and TRBJ1-5; no firm D call. Germline loops: CDR1 LNHDA, CDR2 SQIVND (reference sequence). The germline V and J ends were trimmed by 7 bases and 7 bases, with 14 bases remaining between them. CDR3 size: 13 residues. CDR3 amino acids: CASTNRGLQPQHF. Written as DNA, the CDR3 is TGTGCCAGTACCAACCGGGGATTACAGCCCCAGCATTTT.

This clonotype was counted between two and nine times. The chain combines TRBV6-1 with TRBJ1-2, with 8 bases identical to TRBD1. Trimming removed 3 bases from V and 3 bases from J; junction bases left unmatched: 21. In germline, CDR1 is MNHNS, CDR2 SASEGT. The CDR3 covers 20 residues. CDR3 residues: CASSDQGATFWGAKDYGYTF. The CDR3 bases are TGTGCCAGCAGTGATCAGGGGGCGACCTTTTGGGGGGCAAAGGACTATGGCTACACCTTC.

This clonotype is labeled medium-sized. The chain employs TRBV20-1 and TRBJ1-6; possibly TRBD1 for D (5 bases). The V end lost 0 bases, the J end lost 5 bases, and 14 bases lay between the germline ends. Germline loops: CDR1 DFQATT, CDR2 SNEGSKA (reference sequence). The CDR3 runs 16 residues. The CDR3 DNA reads as TGCAGTGCTAGAGATCTGGGGATGGGGGATAATTCACCCCTCCACTTT. This translates into CSARDLGMGDNSPLHF.

The count of this clonotype is one. V gene TRBV19 combines with J gene TRBJ2-7, with 7 bases matching TRBD2. The germline CDR1 and CDR2 sequences are LNHDA and SQIVND (reference sequence). The CDR3 is 13 residues long. Unmatched junction bases numbered 4, after V lost 6 bases and J lost 2 bases. The CDR3 sequence: CASREGGAYEQYF. In DNA form, the CDR3 reads TGTGCCAGTAGGGAGGGAGGGGCCTACGAGCAGTACTTC.

A note on this clonotype: The conserved final phenylalanine or tryptophan is absent from the CDR3, which likely points to a read error. No DNA is shown, since the ends of the CDR3 on it are uncertain; the CDR3 is the one TCRdb lists. This chain joins TRBV15 and TRBJ1-1; the table's D call TRBD1 went unverified against the DNA. The CDR3 length is 11 residues, termini included. Germline CDR1 reads LNHNV; CDR2 reads YYDKDF (reference sequence). CDR3 amino acids: CATSRDQPGFS.

There are many counts of this clonotype. This chain links TRBV2 with TRBJ2-2; TRBD2 aligns across 8 bases. The CDR3 runs to 13 residues. J gave up 7 bases and V 8 bases, and 6 bases lay outside the gene matches. From germline, CDR1 is SNHLY and CDR2 FYNNEI. The CDR3 DNA is TGTGCCAGCTCCCTAGCGGGTCGCGGGGAGCTGTTTTTT. Translation gives CASSLAGRGELFF.

In its sample, this clonotype was seen once. This rearrangement joins TRBV19 to TRBJ2-2, with 11 bases fitting TRBD1. The V gene end was trimmed by 9 bases and the J gene end by 3 bases; junction bases not matched to a gene: 9. Per the germline V gene, CDR1 is LNHDA and CDR2 is SQIVND (reference sequence). CDR3 length: 16 amino acids. Written as DNA, the CDR3 is TGTGCCAGCACTCACGGACAGGGGGCGGACACCGGGGAGCTGTTTTTT. Translating gives CASTHGQGADTGELFF.

V gene TRBV7-2 combines with J gene TRBJ2-7; 10 nucleotides line up with TRBD2. The CDR3 totals 15 residues. Germline CDR1 SGHTA, CDR2 FQGNSA. V shed 7 bases and J 2 bases; nucleotides not matched to a gene: 8. CDR3 coding DNA: TGTGCCAGCAACACAGCGGGAGGGCCCACCTACGAGCAGTACTTC. This encodes CASNTAGGPTYEQYF.

This clonotype was seen repeatedly, ten times or more. V usage is TRBV4-3 and J usage is TRBJ1-2, with D maybe TRBD1 (6 bases). V lost 4 bases, J lost 8 bases, and 17 bases lay in between. Germline-derived CDR1 and CDR2 are LGHNA and YSLEER. This CDR3 spans 14 amino acids. The CDR3 bases are TGCGCCAGCAGCCCTCAACAGGGTTCGATCGGCTACACCTTC. Translated, it gives CASSPQQGSIGYTF.

V and J are TRBV9 and TRBJ2-1; D may match TRBD1 or TRBD2 (6 bases each). Per the germline V gene, CDR1 is SGDLS and CDR2 is YYNGEE. Trimming removed 3 bases at V and 7 bases at J, with 11 bases between. This CDR3 has 13 residues. CDR3 region: CASSEQGGNEQFF. The CDR3 nucleotides read TGTGCCAGCAGCGAACAGGGAGGAAATGAGCAGTTCTTC.

The rearrangement uses TRBV6-5 and TRBJ2-7, with unresolved D. Looked up from germline, CDR1 is MNHEY and CDR2 is SVGAGI. CDR3 length: 12 residues. V gave up 6 bases and J gave up 4 bases, with 10 bases separating them. The CDR3: CASSRTPYEQYF. CDR3 nucleotide sequence: TGTGCCAGCAGCCGCACACCTTACGAGCAGTACTTC.

This clonotype ranks as medium-sized (0.01 to 0.1%). At one boundary the junction diverges from the germline segment, which might be a read error. The chain links TRBV7-2 to TRBJ2-1; 8 nucleotides match TRBD2. Per germline, CDR1 SGHTA and CDR2 FQGNSA. The CDR3 has 15 amino acids. CDR3 sequence (DNA): TGTGCCAGCAGATTAGCGGGGAGCTCCTACAATGAGCAGTTCTTC. This codes for CASRLAGSSYNEQFF.

This clonotype occurred once. The genes are TRBV7-6 and TRBJ2-1; TRBD1 might be the D (7 bases). Trimming took 5 bases from V and 10 from J, leaving 15 bases between them. CDR3 size: 13 residues. Germline CDR1 is SGHVS and CDR2 is FNYEAQ. The CDR3, as DNA: TGTGCCAGCAGCCAGGGGGGAATCGGGGAGCAGTTCTTC. It specifies CASSQGGIGEQFF. Complete variable domain (other parts from reference TRBV7-6 and TRBJ2-1): GAGVSQSPRYKVTKRGQDVALRCDPISGHVSLYWYRQALGQGPEFLTYFNYEAQQDKSGLPNDRFSAERPEGSISTLTIQRTEQRDSAMYRCASSQGGIGEQFFGPGTRLTVL.

J is TRBJ1-2 and V is TRBV2; the D is unclear. The V gene's germline CDR1 is SNHLY and CDR2 FYNNEI. CDR3 size: 11 residues. The V end was cut by 4 bases, the J end by 8 bases, with 8 bases between. The chain's CDR3 is CASSVVFGYTF. The CDR3 coding sequence is TGTGCCAGCAGTGTGGTCTTCGGCTACACCTTC.

This clonotype was seen ten or more times. V is TRBV20-1 and J is TRBJ1-4; D perhaps matches TRBD1 (5 bases). The V gene lost 2 bases and the J gene lost 0 bases, with 10 bases spanning the gap. The CDR3 has 15 amino acids. CDR1 is DFQATT, CDR2 SNEGSKA, per germline (reference sequence). The DNA of the CDR3 is TGCAGTGCTAGACTGGGGCTCGCAACTAATGAAAAACTGTTTTTT. It yields the protein CSARLGLATNEKLFF.

This chain connects TRBV25-1 to TRBJ1-2; the match to TRBD1 covers 9 bases. CDR3 length: 14 residues. V was clipped by 6 bases and J by 4 bases; unmatched bases: 6. Per the germline V gene, CDR1 is MGHDK and CDR2 is SYGVNS. The CDR3: CASRGQGRLYGYTF. CDR3 in DNA: TGTGCCAGCAGGGGACAGGGACGGCTCTATGGCTACACCTTC.